The 11 T cell receptor beta chains below come from one sample, sequenced in a study of cytomegalovirus exposure and HLA in healthy donors. In the PCR, 60 Vbeta and 13 Jbeta primers were used. The table came from immunoSEQ multiplex PCR; TCRdb's copy has only in-frame clones and leaves some out. This sample contains approximately 110,000 clones. The sample comprised PBMCs. These receptors all come from a man aged 50 to 59 in good health and CMV-seronegative.

CDR3 sequence reads: CASSQDRGTRRDNEQFF. DNA of the CDR3: TGCGCCAGCAGCCAAGATAGGGGTACTCGGCGAGACAATGAGCAGTTCTTC. The V gene is TRBV4-3, the J gene TRBJ2-1; the D gene is possibly TRBD1 (5 bases). The CDR3 covers 17 residues. The V end lost 0 bases, the J end lost 5 bases, and 17 bases lay between the germline ends. Looked up from germline, CDR1 is LGHNA and CDR2 is YSLEER.

By frequency, this clone is medium-sized. The V gene is TRBV5-1, the J gene TRBJ1-1; 7 bases line up with TRBD1. The V gene end was trimmed by 0 bases and the J gene end by 3 bases; junction bases not matched to a gene: 5. Germline values: CDR1 SGHRS, CDR2 YFSETQ. CDR3 length equals 15 residues. In DNA, the CDR3 is TGCGCCAGCAGCTTGGGAAGGGGGCTATACACTGAAGCTTTCTTT. It encodes CASSLGRGLYTEAFF.

V is TRBV19 and J is TRBJ1-5; 9 bases are shared with TRBD1. V shed 3 bases and J 5 bases; nucleotides not matched to a gene: 5. In germline, CDR1 is LNHDA, CDR2 SQIVND (reference sequence). This CDR3 is built from 15 residues. In DNA, the CDR3 is TGTGCCAGTAGTATTACCGGGACAGGGTATCAGCCCCAGCATTTT. It specifies CASSITGTGYQPQHF.

This sequence joins TRBV18 and TRBJ1-1; perhaps TRBD1 as D (6 bases). The germline V and J ends were trimmed by 2 bases and 4 bases, with 8 bases remaining between them. CDR1 and CDR2 (germline): KGHSH, LQKENI. The CDR3 extends over 13 amino acids. CDR3 protein: CASSPTGRTEAFF. The CDR3 DNA reads as TGTGCCAGCTCACCAACAGGGCGCACTGAAGCTTTCTTT.

The V gene is TRBV4-2, the J gene TRBJ2-5; 9 bases agree with TRBD1. The last part of the DNA fits TRBJ2-7 better; the J call may be wrong. The germline V gene encodes CDR1 LGHNA and CDR2 YNFKEQ. The CDR3 length is 15 residues. CDR3 residues: CASSQHDRGGYEQYF. CDR3 DNA: TGTGCCAGCAGCCAACATGACAGGGGGGGCTACGAGCAGTACTTC.

The V and J genes are TRBV7-2 and TRBJ1-2, with 8 bases identical to TRBD1. This CDR3 is 13 amino acids long. J lost 4 bases, V lost 3 bases, and 1 base had no gene match. Germline V gives CDR1 SGHTA, CDR2 FQGNSA. Here the CDR3 DNA reads TGTGCCAGCAGCTTTACAGGGGGCTATGGCTACACCTTC. This translates into CASSFTGGYGYTF.

The chain carries TRBV2 and TRBJ2-7, with 12 bases identical to TRBD2. Unmatched junction bases numbered 2, after V lost 4 bases and J lost 4 bases. The CDR3 is 14 amino acids. Germline-derived CDR1 and CDR2 are SNHLY and FYNNEI. The CDR3 DNA follows: TGTGCCAGCAGTGGACTAGCGGGAGTTTACGAGCAGTACTTC. The encoded protein is CASSGLAGVYEQYF.

This rearrangement joins TRBV7-9 to TRBJ2-1; D may be TRBD1 (5 bases). Looked up from germline, CDR1 is SEHNR and CDR2 is FQNEAQ (reference sequence). The CDR3 runs 17 residues. V lost 5 bases to trimming and J lost 6 bases, with 23 bases between them. CDR3 amino acids: CASSPHDRQGPFNEQFF. The CDR3 coding sequence is TGTGCCAGCAGCCCCCACGATCGGCAGGGTCCCTTCAATGAGCAGTTCTTC.

The chain couples TRBV29-1 to TRBJ2-2; the D is unclear. The length of the CDR3 is 14 residues. Germline CDR1 SQVTM, CDR2 ANQGSEA. V was shortened by 5 bases and J by 2 bases, with 12 bases between the two germline ends. CDR3 DNA: TGCAGCGTTCTTGTAGAATACAACACCGGGGAGCTGTTTTTT. Protein sequence: CSVLVEYNTGELFF.

This chain connects TRBV11-3 to TRBJ1-1, with unresolved D. Trimming pared 0 bases from V and 1 base from J, leaving 6 bases between. The CDR3 is 14 amino acids. The germline CDR1 and CDR2 sequences are SGHNT and YENEEA. CDR3 coding DNA: TGTGCCAGCAGCTTAGATGGCCCGAACACTGAAGCTTTCTTT. It specifies CASSLDGPNTEAFF.

The chain is built from TRBV5-1 and TRBJ2-7, with 10 bases lining up with TRBD2. The CDR3 totals 15 residues. Germline lookup yields CDR1 SGHRS and CDR2 YFSETQ. Trimming cost V 4 bases and J 0 bases; bases outside gene matches: 4. The CDR3 DNA reads as TGCGCCAGCAGCCCCCGGACTAGCGGCTCCTACGAGCAGTACTTC. The encoded protein is CASSPRTSGSYEQYF. Drawing the rest from reference TRBV5-1 and TRBJ2-7, the complete variable domain is KAGVTQTPRYLIKTRGQQVTLSCSPISGHRSVSWYQQTPGQGLQFLFEYFSETQRNKGNFPGRFSGRQFSNSRSEMNVSTLELGDSALYLCASSPRTSGSYEQYFGPGTRLTVT.